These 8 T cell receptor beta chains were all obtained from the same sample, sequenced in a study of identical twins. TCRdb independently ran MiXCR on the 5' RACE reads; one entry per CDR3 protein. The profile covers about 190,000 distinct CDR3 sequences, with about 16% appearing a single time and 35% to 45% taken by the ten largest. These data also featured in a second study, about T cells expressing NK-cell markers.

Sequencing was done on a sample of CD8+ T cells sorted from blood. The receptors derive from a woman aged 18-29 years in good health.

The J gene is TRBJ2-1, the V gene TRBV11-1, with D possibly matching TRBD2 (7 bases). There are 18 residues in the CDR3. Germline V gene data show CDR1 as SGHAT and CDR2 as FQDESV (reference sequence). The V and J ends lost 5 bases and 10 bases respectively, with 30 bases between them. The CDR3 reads CASSGGGGGNYPQWEQFF. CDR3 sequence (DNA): TGTGCCAGCAGCGGCGGGGGCGGAGGTAACTACCCCCAATGGGAGCAGTTCTTC.

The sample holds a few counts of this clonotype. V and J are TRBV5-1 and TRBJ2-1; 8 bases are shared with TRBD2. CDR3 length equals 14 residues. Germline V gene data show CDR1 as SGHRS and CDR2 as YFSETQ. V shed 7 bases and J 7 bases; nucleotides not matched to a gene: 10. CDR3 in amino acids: CASRTGTRVNEQFF. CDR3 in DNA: TGCGCCAGCCGAACCGGGACTAGGGTAAATGAGCAGTTCTTC. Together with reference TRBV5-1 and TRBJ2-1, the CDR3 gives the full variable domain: KAGVTQTPRYLIKTRGQQVTLSCSPISGHRSVSWYQQTPGQGLQFLFEYFSETQRNKGNFPGRFSGRQFSNSRSEMNVSTLELGDSALYLCASRTGTRVNEQFFGPGTRLTVL.

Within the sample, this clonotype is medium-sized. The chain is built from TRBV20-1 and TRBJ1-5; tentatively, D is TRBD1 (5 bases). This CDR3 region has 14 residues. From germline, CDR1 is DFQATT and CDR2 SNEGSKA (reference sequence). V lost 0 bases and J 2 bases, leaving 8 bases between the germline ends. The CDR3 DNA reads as TGCAGTGCTAGAGATCTCAGGGGCAATCAGCCCCAGCATTTT. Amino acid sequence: CSARDLRGNQPQHF.

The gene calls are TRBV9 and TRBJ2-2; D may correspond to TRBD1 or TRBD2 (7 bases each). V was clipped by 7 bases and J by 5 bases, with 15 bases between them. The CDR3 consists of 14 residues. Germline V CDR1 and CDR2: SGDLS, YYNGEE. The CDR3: CASEDREGTGELFF. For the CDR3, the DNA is TGTGCCAGCGAAGACAGGGAGGGGACCGGGGAGCTGTTTTTT.

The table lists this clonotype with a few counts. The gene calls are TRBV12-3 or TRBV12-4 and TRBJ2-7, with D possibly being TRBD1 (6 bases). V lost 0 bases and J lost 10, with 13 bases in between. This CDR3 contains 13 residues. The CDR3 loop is CASSLARYRDQYF. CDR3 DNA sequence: TGTGCCAGCAGTTTAGCCCGATACAGGGACCAGTACTTC.

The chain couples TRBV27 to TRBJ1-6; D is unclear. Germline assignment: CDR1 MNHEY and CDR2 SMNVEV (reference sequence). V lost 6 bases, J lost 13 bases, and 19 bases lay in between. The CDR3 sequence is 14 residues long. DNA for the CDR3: TGTGCCAGCAGGACGGCTCCCACGGAGGGCCCCCTCCACTTT. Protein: CASRTAPTEGPLHF.

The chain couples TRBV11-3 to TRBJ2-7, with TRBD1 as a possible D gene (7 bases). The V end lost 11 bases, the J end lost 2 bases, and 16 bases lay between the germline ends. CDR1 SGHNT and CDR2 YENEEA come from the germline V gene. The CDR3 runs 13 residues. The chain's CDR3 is CALRRGLTYEQYF. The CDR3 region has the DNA TGTGCCCTCCGGAGGGGGCTGACCTACGAGCAGTACTTC.

This CDR3 is CASSGLRGEGLSDTQYF. The DNA of the CDR3 is TGTGCCAGCAGCGGACTTAGGGGGGAGGGCCTCTCAGATACGCAGTATTTT. The chain carries TRBV7-2 and TRBJ2-3, with D possibly being TRBD2 (7 bases). V was cut by 5 bases and J by 4 bases, with 22 bases left in between. Per germline, CDR1 SGHTA and CDR2 FQGNSA. This CDR3 comprises 17 residues.